These 11 T cell receptor beta chains were all obtained from the same sample, sequenced in a study of cytomegalovirus exposure and HLA in healthy donors. PCR amplification relied on 60 Vbeta primers (plus 13 Jbeta primers). TCRdb's table, derived via immunoSEQ multiplex PCR, lists solely in-frame clones and lacks some. In the table there are 99,000 or so clones, 78% of which are singletons. Material: PBMCs. The origin of the receptors is a male donor in good health and CMV-seronegative.

The J gene is TRBJ2-7, the V gene TRBV19; 9 nucleotides line up with TRBD2. Germline V gives CDR1 LNHDA, CDR2 SQIVND (reference sequence). The trim removed 6 bases at V and 6 bases at J, leaving 12 bases unmatched. CDR3 length equals 15 residues. CDR3 loop: CASSPLGSGRGEQYF. The CDR3 DNA reads TGTGCCAGTAGCCCCCTGGGTAGCGGGAGAGGCGAGCAGTACTTC.

The rearrangement links TRBV27 to TRBJ2-1; TRBD1 agrees at 8 bases. From germline, CDR1 is MNHEY and CDR2 SMNVEV (reference sequence). Trimming removed 6 bases from V and 7 bases from J; junction bases left unmatched: 11. The CDR3 consists of 15 residues. The CDR3 reads CASRGTGQDRNEQFF. CDR3 in DNA: TGTGCCAGCAGAGGGACAGGCCAGGACCGAAATGAGCAGTTCTTC.

The chain recombines TRBV9 with TRBJ2-2, with 9 bases aligning to TRBD1. The germline CDR1 and CDR2 sequences are SGDLS and YYNGEE. Trimming took 4 bases from V and 5 from J; bases not matched to a gene: 12. The CDR3 runs 17 residues. CDR3 in DNA: TGTGCCAGCAGCCCCAGGTGGTACAGGGGGCGGACCGGGGAGCTGTTTTTT. Protein sequence: CASSPRWYRGRTGELFF.

The gene calls are TRBV9 and TRBJ2-3; D gene ambiguous. Deletions cut 0 bases from V and 0 bases from J, with 5 bases between. The CDR3 loop spans 14 amino acids. The V gene's germline CDR1 is SGDLS and CDR2 YYNGEE. Here the CDR3 reads CASSVDTSTDTQYF. DNA for the CDR3: TGTGCCAGCAGCGTAGATACTAGCACAGATACGCAGTATTTT.

The V call is TRBV5-1, the J call TRBJ2-5, with a tentative D call TRBD2 (5 bases). The CDR3 has 13 residues. CDR1 and CDR2 (germline): SGHRS, YFSETQ. The V and J ends lost 0 bases and 7 bases respectively, with 10 bases between them. This chain's CDR3 is CASSLDPGGTQYF. The CDR3 bases are TGCGCCAGCAGCTTGGATCCTGGAGGGACCCAGTACTTC.

This clone came up once. V and J are TRBV6-5 and TRBJ1-3; no reliable D call. V dropped 5 bases and J dropped 0 bases, with 11 bases sitting between them. CDR3 length: 15 residues. Germline V CDR1 and CDR2: MNHEY, SVGAGI. CDR3 bases: TGTGCCAGCAGTGTTGCTGACACCTCTGGAAACACCATATATTTT. As protein: CASSVADTSGNTIYF.

The chain combines TRBV30 with TRBJ2-1, with D uncertain. The CDR3 consists of 12 residues. CDR1 is GTSNPN, CDR2 SVGIG, per germline (reference sequence). Trimming stripped 1 base from V and 4 bases from J, with 5 bases between. The CDR3 sequence is CAWSAGYNEQFF. CDR3 bases: TGTGCCTGGAGTGCAGGTTACAATGAGCAGTTCTTC. The full variable domain, with the rest looked up from reference TRBV30 and TRBJ2-1, is SQTIHQWPATLVQPVGSPLSLECTVEGTSNPNLYWYRQAAGRGLQLLFYSVGIGQISSEVPQNLSASRPQDRQFILSSKKLLLSDSGFYLCAWSAGYNEQFFGPGTRLTVL.

The chain links TRBV6-1 to TRBJ2-1, with TRBD1 matching 7 bases. This CDR3 has 14 amino acids. V shed 9 bases and J 7 bases; nucleotides not matched to a gene: 12. Germline CDR1 and CDR2: MNHNS and SASEGT. CDR3 bases: TGTGCCAGTAATACGGACAGGCCAAGGAATGAGCAGTTCTTC. Encoded protein: CASNTDRPRNEQFF.

The V gene is TRBV10-3, the J gene TRBJ2-1, with 8 positions matching TRBD2. The CDR3 runs to 15 residues. Germline values: CDR1 ENHRY, CDR2 SYGVKD. V lost 6 bases, J lost 5 bases, and 9 bases stayed unmatched. The CDR3 region is CAIRGSGSANNEQFF. The CDR3 DNA is TGTGCCATCAGGGGGAGCGGGAGCGCCAACAATGAGCAGTTCTTC.

The rearrangement joins TRBV28 to TRBJ1-1; no definite D call. Trimming took off 8 bases at V and 6 bases at J, with 13 bases between the two ends. The CDR3 extends over 12 amino acids. Looked up from germline, CDR1 is MDHEN and CDR2 is SYDVKM. CDR3 region: CASWRKNPEAFF. In nucleotides, the CDR3 is TGTGCCAGCTGGCGGAAAAACCCTGAAGCTTTCTTT.

J is TRBJ1-1 and V is TRBV4-1; the D gene is possibly TRBD1 (6 bases). The CDR3 runs 16 residues. With 2 bases removed from V and 1 base from J, the gap between germline ends came to 14 bases. Germline loops: CDR1 MGHRA, CDR2 YSYEKL. CDR3 DNA sequence: TGCGCCAGCAGCCAAAGGGGGGGCTCGGCGAACACTGAAGCTTTCTTT. Protein product: CASSQRGGSANTEAFF.